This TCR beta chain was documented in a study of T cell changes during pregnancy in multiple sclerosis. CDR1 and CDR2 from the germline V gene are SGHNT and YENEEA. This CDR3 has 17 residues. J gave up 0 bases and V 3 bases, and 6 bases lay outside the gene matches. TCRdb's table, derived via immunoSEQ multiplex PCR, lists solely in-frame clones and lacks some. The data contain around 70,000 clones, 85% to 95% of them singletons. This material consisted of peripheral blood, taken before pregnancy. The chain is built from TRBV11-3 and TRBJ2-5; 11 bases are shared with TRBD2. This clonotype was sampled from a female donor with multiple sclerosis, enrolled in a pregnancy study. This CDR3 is CASSFRLAGPYQETQYF. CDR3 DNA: TGTGCCAGCAGCTTTCGACTAGCGGGGCCGTACCAAGAGACCCAGTACTTC.